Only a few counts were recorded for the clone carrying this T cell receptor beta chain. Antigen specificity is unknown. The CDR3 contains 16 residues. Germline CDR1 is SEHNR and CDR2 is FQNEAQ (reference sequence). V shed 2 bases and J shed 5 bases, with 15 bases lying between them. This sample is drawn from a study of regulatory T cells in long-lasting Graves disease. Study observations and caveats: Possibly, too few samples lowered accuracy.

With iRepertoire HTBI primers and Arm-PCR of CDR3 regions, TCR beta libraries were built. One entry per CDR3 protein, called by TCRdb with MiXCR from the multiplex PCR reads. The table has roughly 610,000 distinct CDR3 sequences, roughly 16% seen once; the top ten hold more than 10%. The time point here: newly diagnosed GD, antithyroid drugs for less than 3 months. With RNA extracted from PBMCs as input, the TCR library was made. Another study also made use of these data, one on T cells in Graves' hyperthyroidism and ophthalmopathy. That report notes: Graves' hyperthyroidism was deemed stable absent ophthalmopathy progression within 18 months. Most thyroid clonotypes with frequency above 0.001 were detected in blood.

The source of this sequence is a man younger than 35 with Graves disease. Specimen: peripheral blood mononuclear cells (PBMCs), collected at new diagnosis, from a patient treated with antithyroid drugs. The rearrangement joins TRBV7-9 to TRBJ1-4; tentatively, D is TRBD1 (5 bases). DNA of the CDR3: TGTGCCAGCAGCTTAACGCCGGGACTGCCAAATGAAAAACTGTTTTTT. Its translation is CASSLTPGLPNEKLFF.